The next 25 T cell receptor beta chains were all read from a single sample in a study of blood T cell repertoires in COVID-19. Only in-frame clones appear in the TCRdb table, and some are missing; sequencing was by immunoSEQ multiplex PCR. The sample comprises over 350,000 clones, nearly 90% of which are singletons, and approximately 2% rests with the top ten. The sequencing sample was made of PBMCs or T cells enriched from blood (not recorded which). The source is a young woman with acute COVID-19.

V usage is TRBV4-2 and J usage is TRBJ1-1; 7 positions match TRBD1. J gave up 2 bases and V 7 bases, and 7 bases lay outside the gene matches. Germline V CDR1 and CDR2: LGHNA, YNFKEQ. The CDR3 totals 14 residues. CDR3 coding DNA: TGTGCCAGCACCCGGGACAGTGACAACACTGAAGCTTTCTTT. Its translation: CASTRDSDNTEAFF.

The V and J genes are TRBV6-5 and TRBJ1-5; D perhaps matches TRBD1 (5 bases). CDR3 size: 15 residues. V shed 8 bases and J shed 0 bases, with 14 bases lying between them. Germline V gives CDR1 MNHEY, CDR2 SVGAGI. The CDR3 reads CASWQGPYSNQPQHF. CDR3 in DNA: TGTGCCAGCTGGCAGGGTCCATATAGCAATCAGCCCCAGCATTTT.

The chain employs TRBV7-8 and TRBJ1-2; 7 bases map to TRBD1. The junction had 15 bases not matched to a gene; V was cut back by 6 bases and J by 5 bases. The CDR3 sequence is 16 residues long. The V gene's germline CDR1 is SGHVS and CDR2 FQNEAQ. CDR3 protein: CASSTSTQGKGYGYTF. The CDR3 nucleotides are TGTGCCAGCAGTACTTCAACACAGGGGAAGGGATATGGCTACACCTTC.

The chain combines TRBV9 with TRBJ2-5, with 8 nucleotides matching TRBD2. The CDR3 length is 14 residues. Germline CDR1 SGDLS, CDR2 YYNGEE. With V trimmed by 4 bases and J by 1 base, 3 bases remained unmatched. CDR3 sequence (DNA): TGTGCCAGCAGCCCGCGGGGGGCCCAAGAGACCCAGTACTTC. The encoded protein is CASSPRGAQETQYF.

This chain uses TRBV28 with TRBJ1-6; TRBD1 matches at 8 bases. The CDR3 sequence is 14 residues long. Looked up from germline, CDR1 is MDHEN and CDR2 is SYDVKM. Germline trimming cut 2 bases from V and 9 bases from J; bases unmatched to any gene: 3. CDR3 region: CASSLTGGGSPLHF. The CDR3 coding sequence is TGTGCCAGCAGTTTAACAGGGGGTGGTTCACCCCTCCACTTT.

The V and J genes are TRBV7-2 and TRBJ1-4, with D unclear. V gave up 4 bases and J gave up 2 bases, with 11 bases separating them. This CDR3 has 15 amino acids. Germline CDR1 reads SGHTA; CDR2 reads FQGNSA. The CDR3 loop is CASSSYFLTNEKLFF. DNA for the CDR3: TGTGCCAGCAGCTCGTACTTCCTTACTAATGAAAAACTGTTTTTT.

The chain couples TRBV7-2 to TRBJ2-7, with 7 positions matching TRBD2. CDR1 SGHTA and CDR2 FQGNSA come from the germline V gene. The length of the CDR3 is 13 residues. Trimming removed 5 bases from V and 8 bases from J; junction bases left unmatched: 9. CDR3 loop: CASSTSDRNQQYF. Written as DNA, the CDR3 is TGTGCCAGCAGCACTAGCGACCGCAACCAGCAGTACTTC.

This chain connects TRBV6-5 to TRBJ1-2; no firm D call. V shed 0 bases and J shed 0 bases, with 11 bases lying between them. Germline lookup yields CDR1 MNHEY and CDR2 SVGAGI. The CDR3 loop spans 16 amino acids. The CDR3, as DNA: TGTGCCAGCAGTTACTCGATGGGCAGGTCTAACTATGGCTACACCTTC. It translates to CASSYSMGRSNYGYTF.

The rearrangement links TRBV2 to TRBJ2-1, with 12 nucleotides matching TRBD2. Germline CDR1 SNHLY, CDR2 FYNNEI. The CDR3 runs 18 residues. The V segment lost 6 bases and the J segment 8 bases; nucleotides outside the gene matches: 17. The CDR3 coding sequence is TGTGCCAGCAGAAGGGGGGCAGGACTAGCGGGATTAGGCGATGAGCAGTTCTTC. It encodes CASRRGAGLAGLGDEQFF.

The chain joins TRBV27 to TRBJ2-1, with 13 bases identical to TRBD2. This CDR3 region has 17 residues. Germline V gene lookup returns CDR1 MNHEY and CDR2 SMNVEV (reference sequence). With V trimmed by 5 bases and J by 5 bases, 9 bases remained unmatched. CDR3 protein: CASSPRTSGSLHNEQFF. In DNA, the CDR3 is TGTGCCAGCAGTCCCAGGACTAGCGGGAGTTTACACAATGAGCAGTTCTTC.

J is TRBJ1-2 and V is TRBV27, with D unclear. The CDR3 sequence is 14 residues long. V was shortened by 5 bases and J by 8 bases, with 18 bases between the two germline ends. Germline CDR1 is MNHEY and CDR2 is SMNVEV (reference sequence). The CDR3 region has the DNA TGTGCCAGCAGTCCCCAAGCGGGGTCACGAGGCTACACCTTC. Translation: CASSPQAGSRGYTF.

The chain employs TRBV9 and TRBJ2-5, with D hard to call. CDR3 length equals 15 residues. The germline gives CDR1 SGDLS, CDR2 YYNGEE. V was clipped by 0 bases and J by 1 base, with 10 bases between them. The CDR3 DNA is TGTGCCAGCAGCGTAGGCGGCATCCGCCAAGAGACCCAGTACTTC. This codes for CASSVGGIRQETQYF.

The chain has TRBV5-8 and TRBJ1-5, with no clear D. CDR3 length: 16 amino acids. Trimming left V 0 bases short and J 7 bases short, with 17 bases between. Germline CDR1 is SGHTS and CDR2 is YDEGEE. CDR3 sequence (DNA): TGTGCCAGCAGCTTGGCCGTAACAATGGTAAAACAGCCCCAGCATTTT. It yields the protein CASSLAVTMVKQPQHF.

The chain recombines TRBV27 with TRBJ2-7, with 7 bases identical to TRBD1. Looked up from germline, CDR1 is MNHEY and CDR2 is SMNVEV (reference sequence). V lost 0 bases and J lost 4; bases outside the gene matches: 6. CDR3 size: 15 residues. The CDR3 DNA reads TGTGCCAGCAGTTTATCTACAGGGGTTTGGTACGAGCAGTACTTC. It specifies CASSLSTGVWYEQYF.

This rearrangement joins TRBV10-3 to TRBJ2-7; TRBD1 matches at 12 bases. There are 15 residues in the CDR3. Looked up from germline, CDR1 is ENHRY and CDR2 is SYGVKD. Unmatched junction bases numbered 5, after V lost 4 bases and J lost 4 bases. The CDR3 bases are TGTGCCATCAGTGCAATGGGACAGGGGGCTTACGAGCAGTACTTC. As protein: CAISAMGQGAYEQYF.

This rearrangement joins TRBV11-3 to TRBJ2-3; the D is unclear. The CDR3 is 14 residues long. The V end was cut by 3 bases, the J end by 2 bases, with 9 bases between. CDR1 is SGHNT and CDR2 is YENEEA in the germline V gene. The CDR3 region has the DNA TGTGCCAGCAGCTTTTCCGGTTTCACAGATACGCAGTATTTT. It is translated as CASSFSGFTDTQYF.

The chain couples TRBV9 to TRBJ2-7; 8 bases agree with TRBD1. Germline values: CDR1 SGDLS, CDR2 YYNGEE. The V and J ends lost 3 bases and 5 bases, in that order; junction bases with no gene match: 10. The CDR3 sequence is 15 residues long. CDR3 protein: CASSASGGNPHEQYF. The CDR3 DNA follows: TGTGCCAGCAGCGCCTCAGGGGGCAATCCCCACGAGCAGTACTTC.

This chain joins TRBV3-1 (or the pseudogene TRBV3-2) and TRBJ2-1; 11 bases map to TRBD2. In germline, CDR1 is LGHDT, CDR2 YNNKEL (reference sequence). The CDR3 is made up of 14 amino acids. The V gene end was trimmed by 4 bases and the J gene end by 9 bases; junction bases not matched to a gene: 5. CDR3 bases: TGTGCCAGCAGCCTGGGCCTAGCGGGAGGTGAGCAGTTCTTC. This gives the protein CASSLGLAGGEQFF.

The chain joins TRBV4-1 to TRBJ2-1, with TRBD2 matching 8 bases. V dropped 0 bases and J dropped 4; count of bases not matched to a gene: 5. The CDR3 extends over 16 amino acids. Germline V gene sequence: CDR1 MGHRA, CDR2 YSYEKL. CDR3 in amino acids: CASSQDTTSAYNEQFF. DNA for the CDR3: TGCGCCAGCAGCCAAGATACGACTAGCGCGTACAATGAGCAGTTCTTC.

The chain carries TRBV9 and TRBJ2-7, with D tentatively TRBD2 (5 bases). Per the germline V gene, CDR1 is SGDLS and CDR2 is YYNGEE. The CDR3 spans 14 residues. V gave up 4 bases and J gave up 2 bases, with 13 bases separating them. CDR3 DNA sequence: TGTGCCAGCAGCAGAGGTGAGGGAACCTACGAGCAGTACTTC. It codes for CASSRGEGTYEQYF.

This rearrangement joins TRBV7-9 to TRBJ2-3; TRBD2 aligns across 10 bases. V lost 5 bases, J lost 6 bases, and 8 bases stayed unmatched. The CDR3 is 15 residues long. Germline V gene sequence: CDR1 SEHNR, CDR2 FQNEAQ (reference sequence). CDR3 loop: CASSPLAGLSDTQYF. Written as DNA, the CDR3 is TGTGCCAGCAGCCCACTAGCGGGGTTATCGGATACGCAGTATTTT.

In its sample, this clone was seen once. The chain recombines TRBV12-3 or TRBV12-4 with TRBJ2-7; no clear D gene. The CDR3 is 11 residues long. Trimming removed 6 bases at V and 6 bases at J, with 9 bases between. CDR3 DNA: TGTGCCAGCAGCCCTAACTCCGAGCAGTACTTC. Its translation is CASSPNSEQYF.

The V call is TRBV27, the J call TRBJ1-6; 7 bases are a match to TRBD1. V lost 7 bases and J lost 6; bases outside the gene matches: 9. CDR1 MNHEY and CDR2 SMNVEV come from the germline V gene (reference sequence). The CDR3 covers 15 residues. This CDR3 reads CASTLRNRGNSPLHF. Written as DNA, the CDR3 is TGTGCCAGCACCTTAAGAAACAGGGGTAATTCACCCCTCCACTTT.

The genes are TRBV18 and TRBJ2-5; D is undetermined. This CDR3 comprises 16 residues. The V gene lost 3 bases and the J gene lost 1 base, with 15 bases spanning the gap. Germline values: CDR1 KGHSH, CDR2 LQKENI. The CDR3 reads CASSPFSGSSQETQYF. In DNA, the CDR3 is TGTGCCAGCTCACCGTTTTCAGGTTCGTCCCAAGAGACCCAGTACTTC.

The V and J genes are TRBV15 and TRBJ2-3; D not certain. Germline values: CDR1 LNHNV, CDR2 YYDKDF (reference sequence). The CDR3 runs to 15 residues. V was cut by 0 bases and J by 1 base, with 8 bases left in between. CDR3 amino acids: CATSRDQPGTDTQYF. CDR3 coding DNA: TGTGCCACCAGCAGAGATCAACCAGGCACAGATACGCAGTATTTT.